This TCR beta chain was captured by sequencing in a study of technical replicates of blood from a few donors. Clones were sequenced by immunoSEQ multiplex PCR, and TCRdb holds only the in-frame ones, with some missing. The data contain tens of thousands of clones, just over 90% of them singletons. The V segment lost 0 bases and the J segment 9 bases; nucleotides outside the gene matches: 6. The CDR3 runs 16 residues. Germline V CDR1 and CDR2: MNHEY, SVGAGI. The origin of this receptor is a human donor in good health. Sequencing used T cells isolated from PBMCs. This chain connects TRBV6-5 to TRBJ2-1; 12 bases align to TRBD1. CDR3 DNA sequence: TGTGCCAGCAGTTACTCGAGGGACAGGGGGCGAGGTGAGCAGTTCTTC. Its translation is CASSYSRDRGRGEQFF.